The 9 T cell receptor beta chains in this list originate from one sample, sequenced in a study of T cell repertoires in cytomegalovirus infection. Each CDR3 protein gets one entry after TCRdb re-called the reads with MiXCR. The sample includes around 530,000 distinct CDR3 sequences, 26% seen only once; the top ten take about 13%. Specimen: PBMCs. Receptor source: a human donor in good health (CMV status not recorded). Some clones in this sample may be carry-over from other donors' samples.

This clonotype was detected a few times. V usage is TRBV20-1 and J usage is TRBJ2-5, with TRBD2 identical over 11 bases. From germline, CDR1 is DFQATT and CDR2 SNEGSKA (reference sequence). V lost 5 bases to trimming and J lost 1 base; unmatched junction nucleotides: 6. The CDR3 extends over 15 amino acids. The DNA for the CDR3 is TGCAGTGCTCAGCTAACTAGCGGGGGCCAAGAGACCCAGTACTTC. Amino acid sequence: CSAQLTSGGQETQYF.

This chain connects TRBV29-1 to TRBJ2-5; TRBD2 agrees at 9 bases. Trimming removed 4 bases from V and 2 bases from J; junction bases left unmatched: 2. Per germline, CDR1 SQVTM and CDR2 ANQGSEA. CDR3 length: 13 residues. The chain's CDR3 is CSVASGTQETQYF. For the CDR3, the DNA is TGCAGCGTTGCTAGCGGGACGCAAGAGACCCAGTACTTC.

This clonotype was found many times. The chain carries TRBV7-8 and TRBJ2-5; 11 bases map to TRBD1. This CDR3 has 16 residues. CDR1 and CDR2 from the germline V gene are SGHVS and FQNEAQ. V shed 2 bases and J 7 bases; nucleotides not matched to a gene: 9. CDR3 nucleotides: TGTGCCAGCAGCTTATCTTGGGACAGGGGGACGGGGACCCAGTACTTC. It specifies CASSLSWDRGTGTQYF.

This clonotype has only a few counts. The DNA of the CDR3 is TGCGCCAGCCGAGAGACAGGGGGCATGGATACGCAGTATTTT. Translated, it gives CASRETGGMDTQYF. The chain has TRBV5-1 and TRBJ2-3; 10 bases line up with TRBD1. Germline-derived CDR1 and CDR2 are SGHRS and YFSETQ. V gave up 7 bases and J gave up 6 bases; unmatched junction bases: 8. The CDR3 runs 14 residues.

J is TRBJ1-5 and V is TRBV11-2; 7 bases are shared with TRBD1. Germline V lookup: CDR1 SGHAT, CDR2 FQNNGV. V gave up 1 base and J gave up 15 bases; unmatched junction bases: 9. The CDR3 has 13 amino acids. CDR3 sequence reads: CASSLGRTGERHF. CDR3 nucleotide sequence: TGTGCCAGCAGCTTAGGCCGGACAGGAGAAAGGCATTTT.

This clonotype was seen only a few times. The chain uses TRBV4-3 and TRBJ2-1; 10 nucleotides line up with TRBD2. The CDR3 consists of 17 residues. The germline V gene has CDR1 LGHNA and CDR2 YSLEER. V gave up 0 bases and J gave up 1 base; unmatched junction bases: 3. CDR3 coding DNA: TGCGCCAGCAGCCAAGAGGTTAGCGGGAGGTCCTACAATGAGCAGTTCTTC. This sequence encodes CASSQEVSGRSYNEQFF.

The gene calls are TRBV18 and TRBJ2-1; 9 nucleotides match TRBD1. The germline gives CDR1 KGHSH, CDR2 LQKENI. J was trimmed by 6 bases and V by 3 bases; bases with no gene match: 6. The CDR3 is made up of 15 amino acids. This chain's CDR3 is CASSPSGQGSNEQFF. CDR3 coding DNA: TGTGCCAGCTCACCGAGTGGACAGGGGTCCAATGAGCAGTTCTTC.

The sample holds many counts of this clonotype. This sequence joins TRBV15 and TRBJ1-5; D ambiguous. Germline loops: CDR1 LNHNV, CDR2 YYDKDF (reference sequence). The CDR3 is 18 residues long. V lost 0 bases and J lost 0, with 15 bases in between. The CDR3 coding sequence is TGTGCCACCAGCAGAGATAGTATCAGGCTATATAGCAATCAGCCCCAGCATTTT. This translates into CATSRDSIRLYSNQPQHF.

In its sample, this clonotype was seen many times. The rearrangement links TRBV12-3 or TRBV12-4 to TRBJ2-1; TRBD2 aligns across 8 bases. The V segment lost 6 bases and the J segment 7 bases; nucleotides outside the gene matches: 5. The CDR3 is 13 amino acids. The DNA of the CDR3 is TGTGCCAGCAGAAGGACTAGCCCGAATGAGCAGTTCTTC. Translating it yields CASRRTSPNEQFF.